These 23 T cell receptor beta chains were sequenced from one sample in a study of T cells after yellow fever vaccination. TCRdb ran MiXCR on the 5' RACE reads and lists one entry per CDR3 protein. The sample holds 500,000 to 650,000 distinct CDR3 sequences, around an eighth seen once. The material was PBMCs, obtained on the day of the yellow fever booster vaccination. The receptor source for this set is a man aged 30-40 years who received the YFV17D yellow fever vaccine.

The chain combines TRBV6-2 or TRBV6-3 with TRBJ2-1; tentative D call: TRBD2 (6 bases). The germline CDR1 and CDR2 sequences are MNHEY and SVGEGT. V was cut by 6 bases and J by 4 bases, with 10 bases left in between. The CDR3 has 13 residues. The CDR3 sequence is CASRSGGYNEQFF. In DNA form, the CDR3 reads TGTGCCAGCAGATCCGGAGGGTACAATGAGCAGTTCTTC.

The chain links TRBV7-9 to TRBJ1-5, with 7 bases lining up with TRBD1. Trimming removed 5 bases from V and 6 bases from J; junction bases left unmatched: 4. In germline, CDR1 is SEHNR, CDR2 FQNEAQ (reference sequence). The length of the CDR3 is 13 residues. This CDR3 is CASSGEGAQPQHF. For the CDR3, the DNA is TGTGCCAGCAGCGGGGAGGGGGCTCAGCCCCAGCATTTT.

The sample holds a few counts of this clonotype. The chain is built from TRBV20-1 and TRBJ2-1; a weak D match, TRBD1 (6 bases). Trimming left V 6 bases short and J 12 bases short, with 18 bases between. The V gene's germline CDR1 is DFQATT and CDR2 SNEGSKA (reference sequence). The CDR3 sequence is 12 residues long. The CDR3 reads CSATTTLGGQFF. CDR3 DNA: TGCAGTGCAACTACGACCCTAGGGGGGCAGTTCTTC.

This clonotype has more than one count but fewer than ten. The V gene is TRBV5-1, the J gene TRBJ2-2; 7 nucleotides line up with TRBD2. V was clipped by 4 bases and J by 2 bases; unmatched bases: 8. CDR3 size: 16 residues. CDR1 is SGHRS, CDR2 YFSETQ, per germline. CDR3 loop: CASSRRPSGNTGELFF. In DNA form, the CDR3 reads TGCGCCAGCAGCCGACGGCCTAGCGGAAACACCGGGGAGCTGTTTTTT.

This clonotype has a count of ten or more. This chain uses TRBV14 with TRBJ1-1, with TRBD1 as a possible D gene (6 bases). The germline CDR1 and CDR2 sequences are SGHDN and FVKESK. This CDR3 has 15 residues. Trimming left V 4 bases short and J 3 bases short, with 15 bases between. CDR3: CASSPLTGWDTEAFF. Here the CDR3 DNA reads TGTGCCAGCAGCCCCCTGACAGGCTGGGACACTGAAGCTTTCTTT.

This clonotype was seen ten or more times. CDR3 sequence (DNA): TGTGCCACCAGCAGAGATGGAACTAGCGGATCACTCGAGCAGTACTTC. Protein product: CATSRDGTSGSLEQYF. The rearrangement links TRBV15 to TRBJ2-7; 8 bases are shared with TRBD2. Germline V gene sequence: CDR1 LNHNV, CDR2 YYDKDF (reference sequence). The CDR3 is 16 amino acids. The V segment lost 0 bases and the J segment 6 bases; nucleotides outside the gene matches: 10.

The chain recombines TRBV6-1 with TRBJ1-5; D is possibly TRBD1 (5 bases). This CDR3 spans 14 amino acids. CDR1 MNHNS and CDR2 SASEGT come from the germline V gene. Trimming removed 10 bases at V and 3 bases at J, with 16 bases between. CDR3 in DNA: TGTGCCACCTCATCTTTACAGGACAATCAGCCCCAGCATTTT. It specifies CATSSLQDNQPQHF.

The chain recombines TRBV5-4 with TRBJ2-3; D perhaps matches TRBD2 (5 bases). This CDR3 region has 15 residues. Germline CDR1 reads SGHNT; CDR2 reads YYREEE (reference sequence). The V end lost 4 bases, the J end lost 0 bases, and 12 bases lay between the germline ends. The CDR3 sequence: CASSRGFPSTDTQYF. CDR3 DNA sequence: TGTGCCAGCAGCCGGGGATTTCCTAGCACAGATACGCAGTATTTT.

V is TRBV9 and J is TRBJ2-5; D is possibly TRBD1 or TRBD2 (5 bases each). Germline-derived CDR1 and CDR2 are SGDLS and YYNGEE. This CDR3 comprises 15 residues. The ends were cut back, 0 bases at V and 2 bases at J, with 11 bases in the middle. CDR3 bases: TGTGCCAGCAGCGTAGGAGTCGAGGGGCAAGAGACCCAGTACTTC. Amino acid sequence: CASSVGVEGQETQYF.

This clonotype appeared many times. The chain is built from TRBV7-2 and TRBJ2-1; 13 bases agree with TRBD2. Germline V gene lookup returns CDR1 SGHTA and CDR2 FQGNSA. J gave up 5 bases and V 5 bases, and 9 bases lay outside the gene matches. This CDR3 has 17 amino acids. CDR3 in DNA: TGTGCCAGCAGCCACTTAGGGACTAGCGGGATGGACAATGAGCAGTTCTTC. Protein product: CASSHLGTSGMDNEQFF.

The J gene is TRBJ2-5, the V gene TRBV20-1; D gene uncertain. The CDR3 has 16 residues. The germline CDR1 and CDR2 sequences are DFQATT and SNEGSKA (reference sequence). Trimming pared 3 bases from V and 0 bases from J, leaving 17 bases between. CDR3 in DNA: TGCAGTGCTAGTCTAAATGGGTTCGGTTACCAAGAGACCCAGTACTTC. It encodes CSASLNGFGYQETQYF.

This clonotype came up many times. This sequence joins TRBV2 and TRBJ2-3; no clear D. The V gene's germline CDR1 is SNHLY and CDR2 FYNNEI. Trimming removed 1 base from V and 1 base from J, with 3 bases in between. This CDR3 contains 13 residues. CDR3 sequence (DNA): TGTGCCAGCAGTGAAGGTGGCACAGATACGCAGTATTTT. Its translation is CASSEGGTDTQYF. The variable domain in full, completed from reference TRBV2 and TRBJ2-3, reads EPEVTQTPSHQVTQMGQEVILRCVPISNHLYFYWYRQILGQKVEFLVSFYNNEISEKSEIFDDQFSVERPDGSNFTLKIRSTKLEDSAMYFCASSEGGTDTQYFGPGTRLTVL.

This rearrangement joins TRBV6-1 to TRBJ2-7; unclear D gene. Trimming stripped 6 bases from V and 4 bases from J, with 13 bases between. The CDR3 consists of 13 residues. Germline CDR1 reads MNHNS; CDR2 reads SASEGT. The CDR3 DNA reads as TGTGCCAGCAGCCTTGCGGTGGGGTACGAGCAGTACTTC. It specifies CASSLAVGYEQYF.

Turning to this clonotype: The junction differs from germline at one of its ends, possibly a read error. The V gene is TRBV3-1, the J gene TRBJ2-7; D gene ambiguous. Germline loops: CDR1 LGHDT, CDR2 YNNKEL (reference sequence). The CDR3 length is 12 residues. CDR3 coding DNA: TGTGCCAGCAGCCAAGCAAGGTACGATCAGTACTTC. Amino acids: CASSQARYDQYF.

This clonotype was seen a few times. V usage is TRBV11-1 and J usage is TRBJ2-3, with 7 nucleotides matching TRBD2. The CDR3 is 18 amino acids. Germline CDR1 reads SGHAT; CDR2 reads FQDESV (reference sequence). Losses at the gene ends were 5 bases for V and 2 bases for J; bases not matched to a gene: 16. This chain's CDR3 is CASSPPSLGLVLTDTQYF. CDR3 coding DNA: TGTGCCAGCAGCCCCCCCTCCCTCGGACTAGTCCTCACAGATACGCAGTATTTT.

The V gene is TRBV12-3 or TRBV12-4, the J gene TRBJ1-1; a weak D match, TRBD1 (5 bases). This CDR3 has 15 residues. Between the trimmed V and J ends, which lost 0 bases and 5 bases, there was a span of 13 bases. The CDR3 region has the DNA TGTGCCAGCAGTTTAGCAGAAGGGGCGAGGACTGAAGCTTTCTTT. It encodes CASSLAEGARTEAFF.

There are a few counts of this clonotype. V usage is TRBV7-2 and J usage is TRBJ2-1; D is perhaps TRBD1 or TRBD2 (5 bases each). In germline, CDR1 is SGHTA, CDR2 FQGNSA. The CDR3 extends over 13 amino acids. Trimming took off 2 bases at V and 7 bases at J, with 9 bases between the two ends. The DNA for the CDR3 is TGTGCCAGCAGCTTAAATGGGGGAAATGAGCAGTTCTTC. Protein sequence: CASSLNGGNEQFF.

This clonotype has more than one count but fewer than ten. The chain carries TRBV12-3 or TRBV12-4 and TRBJ1-5; a weak D match, TRBD1 (5 bases). This CDR3 contains 15 residues. V was pared by 3 bases and J by 3 bases, with 12 bases between. CDR3 amino acids: CASSLGGPNNQPQHF. CDR3 bases: TGTGCCAGCAGTTTGGGGGGTCCTAACAATCAGCCCCAGCATTTT.

V usage is TRBV30 and J usage is TRBJ2-5; the match to TRBD2 covers 9 bases. The CDR3 loop spans 11 amino acids. Germline lookup yields CDR1 GTSNPN and CDR2 SVGIG (reference sequence). The CDR3 region is CGLAGFETQYF. CDR3 in DNA: TGTGGGCTAGCGGGATTTGAGACCCAGTACTTC.

This clonotype occurred a few times. The chain recombines TRBV11-3 with TRBJ2-7; tentatively, D is TRBD2 (5 bases). This CDR3 is 13 amino acids long. V was clipped by 2 bases and J by 6 bases, with 11 bases between them. CDR1 SGHNT and CDR2 YENEEA come from the germline V gene. The CDR3 nucleotides read TGTGCCAGCAGCTTATACGGGGTCGGCGAGCAGTACTTC. It translates to CASSLYGVGEQYF.

This clonotype was counted between two and nine times. The rearrangement uses TRBV5-1 and TRBJ2-4; 10 positions agree with TRBD1. Germline loops: CDR1 SGHRS, CDR2 YFSETQ. The CDR3 sequence is 15 residues long. J gave up 4 bases and V 2 bases, and 3 bases lay outside the gene matches. In DNA, the CDR3 is TGCGCCAGCAGCTTCGGGACAGGGGATAAAAACATTCAGTACTTC. It encodes CASSFGTGDKNIQYF.

The rearrangement uses TRBV10-3 and TRBJ2-7; D might be TRBD1 or TRBD2, each matching 5 bases. CDR3 length: 12 residues. Germline lookup yields CDR1 ENHRY and CDR2 SYGVKD. Trimming removed 11 bases from V and 3 bases from J, with 14 bases in between. The CDR3 sequence: CASAGADYEQYF. In DNA, the CDR3 is TGTGCCTCTGCCGGGGCCGACTACGAGCAGTACTTC.

This clonotype appeared many times. This chain joins TRBV7-9 and TRBJ2-7; perhaps TRBD2 as D (7 bases). In germline, CDR1 is SEHNR, CDR2 FQNEAQ (reference sequence). The CDR3 spans 16 residues. V dropped 5 bases and J dropped 4 bases, with 21 bases sitting between them. In DNA form, the CDR3 reads TGTGCCAGCAGCACCGGGGGGCTCCTAACCCCTTACGAGCAGTACTTC. Translating it yields CASSTGGLLTPYEQYF. Using reference TRBV7-9 and TRBJ2-7 for the parts outside the CDR3, the full variable domain is DTGVSQNPRHKITKRGQNVTFRCDPISEHNRLYWYRQTLGQGPEFLTYFQNEAQLEKSRLLSDRFSAERPKGSFSTLEIQRTEQGDSAMYLCASSTGGLLTPYEQYFGPGTRLTVT.